Shown below are 12 T cell receptor beta chains from a single sample sequenced in a study of cytotoxic CD8 clonotypes in ibrutinib-treated CLL (dated by TCRdb to the early 2020s). Library generation was performed with the immunoSEQ multiplex PCR assay. TCRdb's version of the immuneACCESS table is confined to in-frame rearrangements and falls short of the full clone set. An unresolved V gene accounts for under half of the shortfall where checked; the remainder is of unknown origin. The table for this sample lists about 25,000 clones; 70% to 90% of them were counted only once. The biggest ten clones account for about 8% of the sample. Explained via the paper, the time point label denotes: approximately 25 months on ibrutinib. Sequenced material: PBMCs, taken after 24 months of ibrutinib treatment. The receptors derive from a human donor with chronic lymphocytic leukemia.

This clone was seen a handful of times. The rearrangement uses TRBV6-6 and TRBJ1-5; D is ambiguous. V lost 5 bases and J lost 5, with 10 bases in between. The CDR3 runs 13 residues. Germline values: CDR1 MNHNY, CDR2 SVGAGI (reference sequence). The CDR3 DNA is TGTGCCAGCAGTCGACTCAAGGATCAGCCCCAGCATTTT. Translated: CASSRLKDQPQHF.

This clone was recorded a few times. This sequence joins TRBV28 and TRBJ2-7; D is unresolved. The CDR3 runs 14 residues. Trimming stripped 4 bases from V and 5 bases from J, with 15 bases between. Germline-derived CDR1 and CDR2 are MDHEN and SYDVKM. CDR3 sequence reads: CASSSGMGRDEQYF. CDR3 nucleotides: TGTGCCAGCAGTTCCGGTATGGGTCGGGACGAGCAGTACTTC.

V usage is TRBV5-1 and J usage is TRBJ2-3; 10 bases fit TRBD1. The CDR3 covers 15 residues. The ends lost 3 bases at V and 1 base at J; junction bases unmatched: 2. Germline V gene data show CDR1 as SGHRS and CDR2 as YFSETQ. CDR3: CASSSGTGGTDTQYF. The DNA of the CDR3 is TGCGCCAGCAGCTCCGGGACAGGGGGCACAGATACGCAGTATTTT.

V and J are TRBV18 and TRBJ2-4; 10 nucleotides agree with TRBD1. J was trimmed by 5 bases and V by 3 bases; bases with no gene match: 4. Germline assignment: CDR1 KGHSH and CDR2 LQKENI. This CDR3 is built from 15 residues. The CDR3 DNA follows: TGTGCCAGCTCACCCCTGGACAGGGGGGAAAACATTCAGTACTTC. This codes for CASSPLDRGENIQYF.

The chain couples TRBV10-2 to TRBJ2-4; D is unclear. This CDR3 region has 13 residues. The V and J ends lost 7 bases and 1 base respectively, with 8 bases between them. Germline CDR1 reads WSHSY; CDR2 reads SAAADI. The CDR3 region has the DNA TGCGCCAGCAAGGGCCCGGCCAAAAACATTCAGTACTTC. This gives the protein CASKGPAKNIQYF.

CDR3 in amino acids: CASSQDLGGARRNEQFF. The CDR3 DNA sequence: TGTGCCAGCAGCCAAGATTTGGGAGGCGCGAGACGCAATGAGCAGTTCTTC. V gene TRBV14 combines with J gene TRBJ2-1; D is perhaps TRBD2 (6 bases). The germline V gene has CDR1 SGHDN and CDR2 FVKESK. The CDR3 is 17 amino acids. Between the trimmed V and J ends, which lost 0 bases and 6 bases, there was a span of 18 bases.

This chain's CDR3 is CASSPVGWDTLNTEAFF. The CDR3 DNA reads TGTGCCAGCTCACCAGTCGGGTGGGACACCTTGAACACTGAAGCTTTCTTT. The rearrangement links TRBV18 to TRBJ1-1; TRBD1 might be the D (6 bases). The germline CDR1 and CDR2 sequences are KGHSH and LQKENI. V was shortened by 2 bases and J by 0 bases, with 16 bases between the two germline ends. This CDR3 contains 17 residues.

In this sample, this clone turned up a few times. This chain links TRBV4-1 with TRBJ2-2; 9 bases map to TRBD2. V lost 3 bases, J lost 8 bases, and 7 bases stayed unmatched. The CDR3 sequence is 15 residues long. Looked up from germline, CDR1 is MGHRA and CDR2 is YSYEKL. CDR3 bases: TGCGCCAGCAGCCAGGCGGGAGGGGTAGGGGGGGAGCTGTTTTTT. This translates into CASSQAGGVGGELFF.

The gene calls are TRBV7-8 and TRBJ2-7, with 9 bases matching TRBD1. The CDR3 has 14 amino acids. Germline V CDR1 and CDR2: SGHVS, FQNEAQ. V was clipped by 4 bases and J by 3 bases; unmatched bases: 4. CDR3 sequence reads: CASSSTGGSYEQYF. Here the CDR3 DNA reads TGTGCCAGCAGCTCAACAGGGGGCAGCTACGAGCAGTACTTC.

This rearrangement joins TRBV6-5 to TRBJ2-1; D is ambiguous. CDR3 length: 13 residues. Germline V gene data show CDR1 as MNHEY and CDR2 as SVGAGI. Trimming removed 0 bases at V and 5 bases at J, with 5 bases between. The CDR3 DNA reads as TGTGCCAGCAGTTACTCCAATAACAATGAGCAGTTCTTC. Amino acid sequence: CASSYSNNNEQFF.

This chain uses TRBV6-1 with TRBJ1-3, with TRBD1 matching 8 bases. The junction had 6 bases not matched to a gene; V was cut back by 1 base and J by 7 bases. The CDR3 is 15 amino acids. CDR1 and CDR2 from the germline V gene are MNHNS and SASEGT. For the CDR3, the DNA is TGTGCCAGCAGTGAAGGATACAGGGGGGGGAACACCATATATTTT. Amino acids: CASSEGYRGGNTIYF.

The chain carries TRBV11-2 and TRBJ1-1; 8 bases match TRBD1. The CDR3 spans 15 residues. V lost 7 bases to trimming and J lost 5 bases; unmatched junction nucleotides: 12. Germline CDR1 and CDR2: SGHAT and FQNNGV. The CDR3 nucleotides read TGTGCCAGCAAGTTGGCAGGGGGCGGTGGGACTGAAGCTTTCTTT. Residues: CASKLAGGGGTEAFF.